The rows below give T cell receptor beta chains drawn from one sample of a study of blood T cell repertoires in COVID-19. The table came from immunoSEQ multiplex PCR; TCRdb's copy has only in-frame clones and leaves some out. The data hold about 320,000 clones, with 85% observed a single time. Input material: PBMCs or T cells enriched from blood (not recorded which). All receptors derive from a woman between 25 and 40 years old who had been exposed to COVID-19. Both conserved end residues are part of each CDR3. A D gene is named only where the DNA matches it firmly. Where a row states a size, it is once, few, many or the class of an expanded clone; other rows omit it.

NA	TRBV19	NA	TRBJ2-3	CASSGRTSTDTQYF	TGTGCCAGTAGTGGGAGGACTAGCACAGATACGCAGTATTTT
NA	TRBV6-2/TRBV6-3	TRBD1	TRBJ2-7	CASSSRQGIYEQYF	TGTGCCAGCAGCTCGAGACAGGGGATCTACGAGCAGTACTTC
NA	TRBV5-1	NA	TRBJ1-6	CASSWGGTLHF	TGCGCCAGCAGCTGGGGGGGAACCCTCCACTTT
NA	TRBV28	TRBD1	TRBJ2-3	CASSGQASDTQYF	TGTGCCAGCAGTGGACAGGCCTCAGATACGCAGTATTTT
NA	TRBV4-1	NA	TRBJ1-2	CASSQEWGGYYGYTF	TGCGCCAGCAGCCAAGAGTGGGGAGGGTACTATGGCTACACCTTC
NA	TRBV13	TRBD2	TRBJ2-3	CASSLTSGTSGTMDTQYF	TGTGCCAGCAGCCTAACATCCGGGACTAGCGGGACTATGGATACGCAGTATTTT
once	TRBV7-9	NA	TRBJ2-7	CASSLTAYEQYF	TGTGCCAGCAGCTTAACAGCTTACGAGCAGTACTTC
NA	TRBV2	TRBD2	TRBJ2-7	CASGGLAGGDEQYF	TGTGCCAGCGGGGGACTAGCGGGAGGGGACGAGCAGTACTTC
NA	TRBV5-8	NA	TRBJ2-3	CASSFRLASSTDTQYF	TGTGCCAGCAGCTTTCGGCTAGCGTCTAGCACAGATACGCAGTATTTT
NA	TRBV4-2	NA	TRBJ1-4	CASSQDGQGAGGEKLFF	TGTGCCAGCAGCCAAGATGGGCAGGGAGCGGGAGGTGAAAAACTGTTTTTT
NA	TRBV6-2/TRBV6-3	NA	TRBJ2-2	CASSRGRVAGELFF	TGTGCCAGCAGCCGAGGCAGGGTTGCCGGGGAGCTGTTTTTT